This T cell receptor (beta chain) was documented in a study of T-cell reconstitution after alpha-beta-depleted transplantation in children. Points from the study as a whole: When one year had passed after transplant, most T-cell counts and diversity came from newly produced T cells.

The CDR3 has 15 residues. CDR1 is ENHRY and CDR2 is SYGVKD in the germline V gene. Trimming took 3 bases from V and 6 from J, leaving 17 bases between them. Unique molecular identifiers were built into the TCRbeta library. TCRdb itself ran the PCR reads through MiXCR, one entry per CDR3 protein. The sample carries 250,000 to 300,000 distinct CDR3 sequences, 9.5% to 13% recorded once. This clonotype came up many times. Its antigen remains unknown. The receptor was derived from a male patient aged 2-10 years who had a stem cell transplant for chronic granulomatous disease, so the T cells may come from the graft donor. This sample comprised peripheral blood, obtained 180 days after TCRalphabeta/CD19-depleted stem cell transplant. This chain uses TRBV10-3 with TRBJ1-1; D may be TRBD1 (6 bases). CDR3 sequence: CAISDPHREGSEAFF. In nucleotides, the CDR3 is TGTGCCATCAGTGATCCTCACAGGGAAGGGTCTGAAGCTTTCTTT.